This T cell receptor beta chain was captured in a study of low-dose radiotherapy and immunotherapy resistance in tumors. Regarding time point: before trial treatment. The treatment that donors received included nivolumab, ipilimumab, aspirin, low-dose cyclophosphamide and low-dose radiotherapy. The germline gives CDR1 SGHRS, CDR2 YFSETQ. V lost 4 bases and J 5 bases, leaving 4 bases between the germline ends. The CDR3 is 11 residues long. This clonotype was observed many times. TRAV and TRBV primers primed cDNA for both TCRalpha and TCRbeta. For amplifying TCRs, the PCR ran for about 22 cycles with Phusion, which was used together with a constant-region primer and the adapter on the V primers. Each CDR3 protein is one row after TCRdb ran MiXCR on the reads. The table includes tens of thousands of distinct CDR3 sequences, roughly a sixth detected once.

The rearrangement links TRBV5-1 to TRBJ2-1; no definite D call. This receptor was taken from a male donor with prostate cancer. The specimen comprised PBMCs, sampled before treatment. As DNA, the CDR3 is TGCGCCAGCAGCGGTAACAATGAGCAGTTCTTC. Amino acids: CASSGNNEQFF.